The rows below give T cell receptor beta chains drawn from one sample of a study of T cell repertoires in cytomegalovirus infection. TCRdb re-called the reads through MiXCR, storing one row per CDR3 protein. The sample holds just over 300,000 distinct CDR3 sequences, 15% to 20% seen once. Material: PBMCs. Receptor source: a human donor in good health (CMV status not recorded). Some clones in this sample may be carry-over from other donors' samples. Both conserved end residues are trimmed from each CDR3. Fields, in order: V gene, D gene, CDR3 protein. A D gene is named only where the DNA matches it firmly.

v_gene: TRBV4-2; d_gene: TRBD1; CDR3aa: ASSQVSQGAFEAF
v_gene: TRBV6-2/TRBV6-3; d_gene: NA; CDR3aa: ASSDPNGGSGNTIY
v_gene: TRBV5-1; d_gene: NA; CDR3aa: ASSLDGAYTGELF
v_gene: TRBV10-3; d_gene: NA; CDR3aa: AISESTAATDTQY
v_gene: TRBV20-1; d_gene: NA; CDR3aa: SLPRAGAVQETQY
v_gene: TRBV29-1; d_gene: NA; CDR3aa: SVETSMNTEAF
v_gene: TRBV29-1; d_gene: NA; CDR3aa: SVSLRSSYEQY
v_gene: TRBV20-1; d_gene: NA; CDR3aa: SARAKAGDVVTQY
v_gene: TRBV5-1; d_gene: NA; CDR3aa: ASSSQWLGPNYGYT
v_gene: TRBV6-1; d_gene: NA; CDR3aa: ASRKRDPNQPQH
v_gene: TRBV7-9; d_gene: NA; CDR3aa: ASSLDGMKTQY
v_gene: TRBV11-2; d_gene: NA; CDR3aa: ASSLERSQFNEKLF
v_gene: TRBV6-2/TRBV6-3; d_gene: NA; CDR3aa: ASSYSTYTEAF
v_gene: TRBV20-1; d_gene: TRBD2; CDR3aa: SAPAGGSYNEQF
v_gene: TRBV20-1; d_gene: NA; CDR3aa: SAQVGQDNSPLH
v_gene: TRBV27; d_gene: NA; CDR3aa: ASSSDPRLYEQY
v_gene: TRBV28; d_gene: NA; CDR3aa: ASSLSVENTEAF
v_gene: TRBV4-3; d_gene: NA; CDR3aa: ASSPRLGHTEAF
v_gene: TRBV20-1; d_gene: NA; CDR3aa: SGTLYTDTQY
v_gene: TRBV5-6; d_gene: NA; CDR3aa: ASSGSTGDEKLF
v_gene: TRBV2; d_gene: NA; CDR3aa: ASKDQAAGELF
v_gene: TRBV7-3; d_gene: NA; CDR3aa: ASSPKASGRGGELF
v_gene: TRBV12-3/TRBV12-4; d_gene: NA; CDR3aa: ASSLGFGDLEQY
v_gene: TRBV5-1; d_gene: TRBD2; CDR3aa: ASSSGLAGTETQY
v_gene: TRBV6-6; d_gene: NA; CDR3aa: ASSSFGSTLNEQF
v_gene: TRBV20-1; d_gene: NA; CDR3aa: SARDQVGWGSETQY
v_gene: TRBV6-6; d_gene: NA; CDR3aa: ASSGTRFCYEQY
v_gene: TRBV12-3/TRBV12-4; d_gene: NA; CDR3aa: ASTLGQQFSGNTIY
v_gene: TRBV4-1; d_gene: NA; CDR3aa: ASRSMASSDEQY
v_gene: TRBV4-1; d_gene: TRBD1; CDR3aa: ASSHGQGAGTQY
v_gene: TRBV20-1; d_gene: TRBD2; CDR3aa: SARDQQGGTETQY
v_gene: TRBV4-1; d_gene: NA; CDR3aa: ASSQVGTGSWLSSYNEQF
v_gene: TRBV29-1; d_gene: NA; CDR3aa: SASDGNTEAF
v_gene: TRBV7-2; d_gene: NA; CDR3aa: ASSPGPVNEQF
v_gene: TRBV28; d_gene: NA; CDR3aa: ASSLILGSGNTIY
v_gene: TRBV7-9; d_gene: NA; CDR3aa: ASSRVPNTEAF
v_gene: TRBV11-2; d_gene: NA; CDR3aa: ASTRGGAESYEQY
v_gene: TRBV6-6; d_gene: NA; CDR3aa: ASSTRSRASGNTIY
v_gene: TRBV7-2; d_gene: NA; CDR3aa: ASSWAEYNEQF
v_gene: TRBV4-1; d_gene: NA; CDR3aa: ASSQGGPGANVLT
v_gene: TRBV7-2; d_gene: TRBD1; CDR3aa: ASRLRQGAGEKLF
v_gene: TRBV7-6; d_gene: TRBD2; CDR3aa: ASSLKGLAGSYNEQF
v_gene: TRBV20-1; d_gene: TRBD1; CDR3aa: SARDSRGSSYEQY
v_gene: TRBV20-1; d_gene: NA; CDR3aa: SGNGAGGQGTSYEQY
v_gene: TRBV20-1; d_gene: TRBD1; CDR3aa: STGVGTDTQY
v_gene: TRBV19; d_gene: NA; CDR3aa: ASSPRARPLHGYT
v_gene: TRBV7-9; d_gene: NA; CDR3aa: ASSLQGSDYT
v_gene: TRBV2; d_gene: NA; CDR3aa: ASSEAPGPYEQY
v_gene: TRBV7-8; d_gene: NA; CDR3aa: AIKEESLNEQF
v_gene: TRBV25-1; d_gene: NA; CDR3aa: ASSLASLTDTQY
v_gene: TRBV28; d_gene: TRBD1; CDR3aa: ASSLTGTGRTYEQF
v_gene: TRBV6-1; d_gene: NA; CDR3aa: ASSEARDHWETQY